A single sample is the source of the 2 T cell receptor beta chains below, sequenced in a study of blood T cells in healthy people across ages. The use of a sample-barcoded 5' primer and a J-beta primer mix characterized a second PCR of about 7 to 12 cycles. TCRdb reprocessed the 5' RACE reads with MiXCR, giving one entry per CDR3 protein. Of about 930,000 distinct CDR3 sequences detected, 25% to 30% appear once; the ten largest clones hold roughly a tenth. Another study also made use of these data, one on T cells of mothers and their children.

Material for sequencing was blood. These receptors all come from a woman aged 35 to 49 in good health.

This clonotype showed up just a few times. This could be a read error, since a much larger clone is one nucleotide away. The J gene is TRBJ2-1, the V gene TRBV29-1; 7 nucleotides match TRBD1. This CDR3 contains 12 residues. Germline loops: CDR1 SQVTM, CDR2 ANQGSEA. Written as DNA, the CDR3 is TGCAGCGGACGGGACAGTTACAATGGGCAGTTCTTC. This gives the protein CSGRDSYNGQFF.

The chain has TRBV18 and TRBJ1-2, with 8 positions matching TRBD1. Trimming removed 5 bases from V and 4 bases from J; junction bases left unmatched: 9. Germline assignment: CDR1 KGHSH and CDR2 LQKENI. The CDR3 covers 15 residues. As DNA, the CDR3 is TGTGCCAGCTCAACCGGACAGGGAGGTCCCTATGGCTACACCTTC. Protein: CASSTGQGGPYGYTF.